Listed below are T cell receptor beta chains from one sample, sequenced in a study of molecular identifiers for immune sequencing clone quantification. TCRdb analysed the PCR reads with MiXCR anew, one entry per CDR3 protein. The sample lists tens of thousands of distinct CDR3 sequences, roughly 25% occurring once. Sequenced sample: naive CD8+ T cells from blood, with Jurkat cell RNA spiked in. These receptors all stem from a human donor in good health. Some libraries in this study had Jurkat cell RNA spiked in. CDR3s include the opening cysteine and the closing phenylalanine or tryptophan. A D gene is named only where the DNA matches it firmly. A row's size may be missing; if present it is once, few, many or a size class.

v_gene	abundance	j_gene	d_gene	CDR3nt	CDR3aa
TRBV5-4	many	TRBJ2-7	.	TGTGCCAGCAGCTTTGTTCCCGGCGGGTCCTACGAGCAGTACTTC	CASSFVPGGSYEQYF
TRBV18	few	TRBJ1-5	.	TGTGCCAGCTCACCACGCGGGCCCGAACAAGGCAATCAGCCCCAGCATTTT	CASSPRGPEQGNQPQHF
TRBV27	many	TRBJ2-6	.	TGTGCCAGCAGTTTTGGGCCCCCCGGGGCCAACGTCCTGACTTTC	CASSFGPPGANVLTF
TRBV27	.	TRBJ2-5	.	TGTGCCAGCAGTGCACGCCAGACTTACCAAGAGACCCAGTACTTC	CASSARQTYQETQYF
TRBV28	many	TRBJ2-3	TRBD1	TGTGCCAGCAGTTTCGGGACAGGGTTTTCGGATACGCAGTATTTT	CASSFGTGFSDTQYF
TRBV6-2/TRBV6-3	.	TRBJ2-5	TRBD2	TGTGCCAGCAGTGGTAGCGGGAAGGAGACCCAGTACTTC	CASSGSGKETQYF
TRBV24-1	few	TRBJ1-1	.	TGTGCCACCAGTGACTATTTGGATGAAGCTTTCTTT	CATSDYLDEAFF
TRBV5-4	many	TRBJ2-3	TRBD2	TGTGCCAGCAGCTTATCTTTCGAAGCGGGAGCAGATACGCAGTATTTT	CASSLSFEAGADTQYF
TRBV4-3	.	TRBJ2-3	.	TGCGCCAGCAGCCAAGATGGGTTAGGGGTGTTTAATTTAGATACGCAGTATTTT	CASSQDGLGVFNLDTQYF
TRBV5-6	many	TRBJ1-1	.	TGTGCCAGCAGCGGGACGTCGTGGGCTGAAGCTTTCTTT	CASSGTSWAEAFF
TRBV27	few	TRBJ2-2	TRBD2	TGTGCCAGCAGAATAGGACTAGCGGGAGCCGGGGAGCTGTTTTTT	CASRIGLAGAGELFF
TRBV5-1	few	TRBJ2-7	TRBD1	TGCGCCAGCAGCCAGCAGGAACCGGGACAGGGGGCCTACGAGCAGTACTTC	CASSQQEPGQGAYEQYF
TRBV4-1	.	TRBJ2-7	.	TGCGCCGGCAGCCAAGATGTTGTCGGCCCGTCCTGCGAGCGGTGCTTC	CAGSQDVVGPSCERCF
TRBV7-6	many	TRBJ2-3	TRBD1	TGTGCCAGCAGCTCCGGGACAGACAACACAGATACGCAGTATTTT	CASSSGTDNTDTQYF
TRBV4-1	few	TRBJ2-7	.	TGCGCCAGCAGCCACTCTGGTCAGGGAATGCGCGAGCAGTACTTC	CASSHSGQGMREQYF
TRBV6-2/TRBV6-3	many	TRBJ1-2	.	TGTGCCAGCAGTTACACCAGAGGGCTCTACACCTTC	CASSYTRGLYTF
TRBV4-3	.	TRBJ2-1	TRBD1	TGCGCCAGCAGCCTCTCGGGACAGGGTGTCTTCGAGCAGTTCTTC	CASSLSGQGVFEQFF
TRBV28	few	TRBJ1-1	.	TGTGCCAGCAGTTCTCGCAGGGTACGCGAAAACACTGATGCTTTCTTT	CASSSRRVRENTDAFF
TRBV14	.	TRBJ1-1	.	TGTGCCAGCAGCCCAGAACCTGCAAGTACTGAAGCTTTCTTT	CASSPEPASTEAFF
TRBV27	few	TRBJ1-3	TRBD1	TGTGCCAGCAGTTTATCAGGACAGGGCCCTGGAAACACCATATATTTT	CASSLSGQGPGNTIYF
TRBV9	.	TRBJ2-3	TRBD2	TGTGCCAGCAGCGCGGGGTATGGGTCTAGCGGGGGCACAGATACGCAGTATTTT	CASSAGYGSSGGTDTQYF
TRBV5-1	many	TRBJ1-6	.	TGCGCCAGCTTCCAATCGGCGGGGGGCGGCGGTTCACCCCTCCACTTT	CASFQSAGGGGSPLHF
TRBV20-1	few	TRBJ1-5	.	TGCAGTGCTAGAGACCGTCTATTGGACGGGGGCAATCAGCCCCAGCATTTT	CSARDRLLDGGNQPQHF
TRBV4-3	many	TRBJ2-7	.	TGCGCCAGCAGCCATGACCACTACGAGCAGTACTTC	CASSHDHYEQYF
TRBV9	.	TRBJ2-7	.	TGTGCCAGCAGCGTAGGCTCTGCCCCCTACGAGCAGTACTTC	CASSVGSAPYEQYF
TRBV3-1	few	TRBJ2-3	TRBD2	TGTGCCAGCAGCCAAGTGACTAGCGGGGGGGCTAGCACAGATACGCAGTATTTT	CASSQVTSGGASTDTQYF
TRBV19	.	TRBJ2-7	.	TGTGCCAGTACCGCAGGGTCGGGGGAGCAGTACTTC	CASTAGSGEQYF